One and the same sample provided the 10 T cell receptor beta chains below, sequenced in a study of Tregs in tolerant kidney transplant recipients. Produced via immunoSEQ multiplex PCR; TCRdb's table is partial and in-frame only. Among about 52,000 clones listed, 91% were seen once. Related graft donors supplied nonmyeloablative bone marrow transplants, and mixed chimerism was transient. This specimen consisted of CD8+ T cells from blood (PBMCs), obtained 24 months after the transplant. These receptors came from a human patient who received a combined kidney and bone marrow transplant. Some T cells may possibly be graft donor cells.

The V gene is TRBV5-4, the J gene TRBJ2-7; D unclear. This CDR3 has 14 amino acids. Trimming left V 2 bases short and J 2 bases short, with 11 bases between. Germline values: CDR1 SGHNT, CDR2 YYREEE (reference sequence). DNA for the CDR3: TGTGCCAGCAGCTTTTTGCCCACTCCCTACGAGCAGTACTTC. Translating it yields CASSFLPTPYEQYF.

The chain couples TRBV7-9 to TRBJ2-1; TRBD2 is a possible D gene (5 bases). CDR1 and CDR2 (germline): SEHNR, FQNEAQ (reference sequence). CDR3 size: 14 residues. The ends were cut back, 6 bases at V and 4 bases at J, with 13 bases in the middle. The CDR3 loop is CASRAAGGYNEQFF. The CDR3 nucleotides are TGTGCCAGCAGGGCGGCGGGCGGATACAATGAGCAGTTCTTC. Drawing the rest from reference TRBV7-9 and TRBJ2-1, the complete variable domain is DTGVSQNPRHKITKRGQNVTFRCDPISEHNRLYWYRQTLGQGPEFLTYFQNEAQLEKSRLLSDRFSAERPKGSFSTLEIQRTEQGDSAMYLCASRAAGGYNEQFFGPGTRLTVL.

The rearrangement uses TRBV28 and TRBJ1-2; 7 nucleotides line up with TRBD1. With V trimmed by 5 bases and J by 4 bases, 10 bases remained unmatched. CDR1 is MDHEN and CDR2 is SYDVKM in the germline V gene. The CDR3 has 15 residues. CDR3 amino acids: CASSPTGTELYGYTF. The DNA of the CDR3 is TGTGCCAGCAGTCCCACCGGGACAGAACTCTATGGCTACACCTTC.

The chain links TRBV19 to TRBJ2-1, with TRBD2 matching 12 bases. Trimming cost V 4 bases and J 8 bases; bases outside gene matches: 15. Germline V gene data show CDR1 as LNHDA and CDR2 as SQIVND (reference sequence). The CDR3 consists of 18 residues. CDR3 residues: CASSTREMTSGRVDEQFF. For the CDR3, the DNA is TGTGCCAGTAGTACCAGAGAAATGACTAGCGGGAGAGTTGATGAGCAGTTCTTC.

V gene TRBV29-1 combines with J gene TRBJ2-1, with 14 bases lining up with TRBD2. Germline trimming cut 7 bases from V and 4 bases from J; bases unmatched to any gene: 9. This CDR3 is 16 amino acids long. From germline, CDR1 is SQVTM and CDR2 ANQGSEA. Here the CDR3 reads CSAGGTSGRNYNEQFF. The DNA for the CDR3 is TGCAGCGCTGGGGGGACTAGCGGGAGAAATTACAATGAGCAGTTCTTC.

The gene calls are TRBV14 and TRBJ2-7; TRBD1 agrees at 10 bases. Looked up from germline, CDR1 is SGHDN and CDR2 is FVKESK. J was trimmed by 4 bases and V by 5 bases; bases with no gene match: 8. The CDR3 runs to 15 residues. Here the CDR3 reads CASSILGTGDYEQYF. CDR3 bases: TGTGCCAGCAGCATCTTAGGGACAGGGGATTACGAGCAGTACTTC. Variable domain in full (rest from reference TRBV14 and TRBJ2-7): EAGVTQFPSHSVIEKGQTVTLRCDPISGHDNLYWYRRVMGKEIKFLLHFVKESKQDESGMPNNRFLAERTGGTYSTLKVQPAELEDSGVYFCASSILGTGDYEQYFGPGTRLTVT.

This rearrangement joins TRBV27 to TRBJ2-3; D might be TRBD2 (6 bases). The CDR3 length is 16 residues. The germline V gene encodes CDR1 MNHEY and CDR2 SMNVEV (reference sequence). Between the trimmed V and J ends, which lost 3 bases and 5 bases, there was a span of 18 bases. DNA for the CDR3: TGTGCCAGCAGTTTTTGGCCGGGAGAGGGCGGAGATACGCAGTATTTT. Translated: CASSFWPGEGGDTQYF.

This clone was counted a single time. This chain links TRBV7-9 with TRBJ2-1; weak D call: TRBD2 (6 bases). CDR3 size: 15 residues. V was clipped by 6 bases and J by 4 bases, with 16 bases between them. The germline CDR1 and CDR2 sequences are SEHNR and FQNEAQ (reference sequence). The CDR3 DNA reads TGTGCCAGCAGTTCGACCCAGGCGGGATACAATGAGCAGTTCTTC. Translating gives CASSSTQAGYNEQFF.

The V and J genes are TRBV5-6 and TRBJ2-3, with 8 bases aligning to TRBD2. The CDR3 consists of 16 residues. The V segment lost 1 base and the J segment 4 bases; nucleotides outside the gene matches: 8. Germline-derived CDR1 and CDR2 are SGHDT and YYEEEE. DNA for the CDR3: TGTGCCAGCAGCTTGTATGGACTAGCAGGCGCAGATACGCAGTATTTT. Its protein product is CASSLYGLAGADTQYF.

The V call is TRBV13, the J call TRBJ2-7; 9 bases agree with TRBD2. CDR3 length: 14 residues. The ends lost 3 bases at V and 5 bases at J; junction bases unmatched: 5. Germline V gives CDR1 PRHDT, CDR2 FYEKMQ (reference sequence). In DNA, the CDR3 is TGTGCCAGCAGCTTGAGGCTAGCGGGACACGAGCAGTACTTC. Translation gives CASSLRLAGHEQYF.